Sequencing of this TCR beta chain was carried out in a study of Ad26.COV2.S vaccination and SARS-CoV-2 variants. This clone showed up just once. Described treatment: around 19 received Ad26.COV2.S at low or high dose, single or two shots; roughly five received placebo; per-sample allocation not given. At day 63 after the first vaccine or placebo injection, samples were drawn. Trimming at V came to 3 bases and at J to 4 bases, leaving 5 bases not matched to a gene. CDR3 length equals 15 residues. From germline, CDR1 is SGHAT and CDR2 FQNNGV. Sequenced by immunoSEQ multiplex PCR; TCRdb stores in-frame clones only, minus some. Of roughly 680,000 clones detected, more than 80% appear once; the ten largest clones hold about 1.5%.

The sample was peripheral blood, taken in a trial of Ad26.COV2.S vaccine versus placebo. The gene calls are TRBV11-2 and TRBJ2-5, with 10 bases fitting TRBD2. This TCR was sampled from a person aged 18 to 65 who received the Ad26.COV2.S COVID-19 vaccine or a placebo. CDR3 DNA sequence: TGTGCCAGCAGCTTGCTAGCGGGGGCGGGAGAGACCCAGTACTTC. Translated, it gives CASSLLAGAGETQYF. Supplemented by reference TRBV11-2 and TRBJ2-5, the full variable domain reads EAGVAQSPRYKIIEKRQSVAFWCNPISGHATLYWYQQILGQGPKLLIQFQNNGVVDDSQLPKDRFSAERLKGVDSTLKIQPAKLEDSAVYLCASSLLAGAGETQYFGPGTRLLVL.